The clone carrying this TCR beta chain turned up a few times. One entry per CDR3 protein results from TCRdb running MiXCR on the 5' RACE reads. This sample yields about 310,000 distinct CDR3 sequences, of which less than 25% are seen a single time; 3.5% belongs to the top ten. J was trimmed by 4 bases and V by 6 bases; bases with no gene match: 9. Per the germline V gene, CDR1 is MNHNS and CDR2 is SASEGT. The CDR3 has 16 amino acids. The data stem from a study of CD8 T cells in ankylosing spondylitis. The J gene is TRBJ2-3, the V gene TRBV6-1, with 11 bases identical to TRBD2. This TCR came from a female donor with ankylosing spondylitis or in good health (not recorded which). Sequenced input: blood, either unsorted or a sorted T cell fraction (not recorded which). CDR3 residues: CASSRLAGRGADTQYF. As DNA, the CDR3 is TGTGCCAGCAGCCGACTAGCGGGAAGAGGCGCAGATACGCAGTATTTT.